The 13 T cell receptor beta chains below were found in one sample sequenced in a study of cytomegalovirus exposure and HLA in healthy donors (TCRdb year 2017). The library was built by means of the immunoSEQ multiplex PCR assay. The multiplex PCR relied on a mix of 60 forward primers for TCR Vbeta segments and 13 reverse primers for TCR Jbeta segments. The table comes from immuneACCESS by way of TCRdb, which keeps in-frame sequences with V and J called. Part of the clones is missing from these tables; in studies checked, under half for an unresolved V gene and the rest for unknown reasons. For this sample there are hundreds of thousands of clones; around 73% appear just once. The leading ten clones occupy 3.5% to 4% of the sample. The sequenced material came from PBMCs. These receptors all come from a male donor in good health and CMV-seronegative.

V gene TRBV9 combines with J gene TRBJ2-7; 7 bases line up with TRBD2. V lost 5 bases and J lost 0; bases outside the gene matches: 17. The CDR3 is made up of 18 amino acids. CDR1 and CDR2 (germline): SGDLS, YYNGEE. The DNA of the CDR3 is TGTGCCAGCAGTGGTGGGGACTATCCTCCCCTAAGCTCCTACGAGCAGTACTTC. Protein product: CASSGGDYPPLSSYEQYF.

CDR3 bases: TGTGCCAGCAGAGATAGCGGGAGGGGAGAGACCCAGTACTTC. It codes for CASRDSGRGETQYF. The rearrangement joins TRBV28 to TRBJ2-5, with 11 positions matching TRBD2. The CDR3 length is 14 residues. Looked up from germline, CDR1 is MDHEN and CDR2 is SYDVKM. V lost 6 bases to trimming and J lost 4 bases; unmatched junction nucleotides: 4.

The chain combines TRBV27 with TRBJ2-2, with 8 positions matching TRBD1. J gave up 1 base and V 3 bases, and 1 base lay outside the gene matches. Looked up from germline, CDR1 is MNHEY and CDR2 is SMNVEV (reference sequence). This CDR3 is built from 15 residues. CDR3 DNA: TGTGCCAGCAGTTTCAGGGGGCGGAACACCGGGGAGCTGTTTTTT. Translation gives CASSFRGRNTGELFF.

The V call is TRBV28, the J call TRBJ2-2, with D possibly matching TRBD2 (7 bases). The CDR3 runs 17 residues. In germline, CDR1 is MDHEN, CDR2 SYDVKM. V was clipped by 2 bases and J by 4 bases, with 17 bases between them. The CDR3 here is CASSLIGGGSSTGELFF. The CDR3 DNA is TGTGCCAGCAGTTTAATTGGGGGCGGGAGCTCCACCGGGGAGCTGTTTTTT.

The chain combines TRBV28 with TRBJ1-2; D is ambiguous. CDR3 size: 14 residues. Germline CDR1 is MDHEN and CDR2 is SYDVKM. V was pared by 2 bases and J by 2 bases, with 9 bases between. The CDR3 DNA reads as TGTGCCAGCAGTTTAGTGCGCAGGAACTATGGCTACACCTTC. Amino acid sequence: CASSLVRRNYGYTF.

V is TRBV12-5 and J is TRBJ2-1, with D maybe TRBD2 (5 bases). Deletions cut 6 bases from V and 6 bases from J, with 18 bases between. The CDR3 contains 15 residues. Germline V gene sequence: CDR1 LGHNT, CDR2 FRNRAP. CDR3 DNA sequence: TGTGCTAGTGGCTATAACAGCGGTGGACTCAATGAGCAGTTCTTC. It yields the protein CASGYNSGGLNEQFF.

The chain has TRBV10-3 and TRBJ2-2; tentative D call: TRBD1 (6 bases). CDR1 is ENHRY, CDR2 SYGVKD, per germline. CDR3 length: 15 residues. V dropped 5 bases and J dropped 3 bases, with 13 bases sitting between them. In nucleotides, the CDR3 is TGTGCCATCAGTAAACAGGGTATGGACACCGGGGAGCTGTTTTTT. This sequence encodes CAISKQGMDTGELFF.

V is TRBV11-2 and J is TRBJ2-5; 7 nucleotides match TRBD1. J was trimmed by 4 bases and V by 0 bases; bases with no gene match: 2. The V gene's germline CDR1 is SGHAT and CDR2 FQNNGV. The CDR3 sequence is 14 residues long. The CDR3: CASSLDPGGETQYF. The CDR3 nucleotides read TGTGCCAGCAGCTTAGATCCAGGGGGAGAGACCCAGTACTTC.

The chain uses TRBV4-2 and TRBJ2-2; 11 positions agree with TRBD2. The CDR3 is made up of 16 amino acids. Germline-derived CDR1 and CDR2 are LGHNA and YNFKEQ. Germline trimming cut 0 bases from V and 6 bases from J; bases unmatched to any gene: 3. CDR3 residues: CASSQETSGIPGELFF. In nucleotides, the CDR3 is TGTGCCAGCAGCCAAGAGACTAGCGGGATACCCGGGGAGCTGTTTTTT.

The V call is TRBV10-1, the J call TRBJ2-1, with 9 bases fitting TRBD2. Germline V gene sequence: CDR1 WNHNN, CDR2 SYGVQD (reference sequence). The CDR3 extends over 15 amino acids. V trimming: 2 bases; J trimming: 5 bases; junction bases outside the gene matches: 4. This CDR3 is CASSEEREADNEQFF. As DNA, the CDR3 is TGCGCCAGCAGTGAGGAGCGGGAGGCCGACAATGAGCAGTTCTTC.

J is TRBJ1-2 and V is TRBV6-1, with TRBD1 identical over 8 bases. Germline V lookup: CDR1 MNHNS, CDR2 SASEGT. J was trimmed by 7 bases and V by 0 bases; bases with no gene match: 4. This CDR3 is 14 amino acids long. This CDR3 reads CASSEANRGGGYTF. CDR3 coding DNA: TGTGCCAGCAGTGAAGCCAACAGGGGGGGTGGCTACACCTTC.

A remark on this clone: The junction shows a germline mismatch at one end, possibly a read error. The chain employs TRBV7-9 and TRBJ2-1, with unresolved D. The CDR3 has 12 residues. Germline CDR1 and CDR2: SEHNR and FQNEAQ (reference sequence). The CDR3 DNA sequence: TGTTCCAGCAGCTTTCAGATCAATGAGCAGTTCTTC. Protein: CSSSFQINEQFF.

The chain joins TRBV6-5 to TRBJ2-7; TRBD1 aligns across 7 bases. The length of the CDR3 is 14 residues. V was pared by 4 bases and J by 4 bases, with 7 bases of the junction left unmatched. CDR1 and CDR2 from the germline V gene are MNHEY and SVGAGI. The CDR3 DNA follows: TGTGCCAGCAGTTTGACAGGGAGCACGTACGAGCAGTACTTC. This translates into CASSLTGSTYEQYF.